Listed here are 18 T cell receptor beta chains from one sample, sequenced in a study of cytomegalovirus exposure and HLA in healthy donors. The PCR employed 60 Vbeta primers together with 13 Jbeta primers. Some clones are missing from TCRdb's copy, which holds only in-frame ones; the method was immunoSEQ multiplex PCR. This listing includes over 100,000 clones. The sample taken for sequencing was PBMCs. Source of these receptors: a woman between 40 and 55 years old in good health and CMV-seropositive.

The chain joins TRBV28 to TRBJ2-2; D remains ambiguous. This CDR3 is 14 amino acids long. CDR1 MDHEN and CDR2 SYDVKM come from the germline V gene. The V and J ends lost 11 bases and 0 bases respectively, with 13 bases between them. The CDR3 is CASQDTANTGELFF. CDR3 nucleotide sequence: TGTGCCTCCCAAGACACCGCGAACACCGGGGAGCTGTTTTTT.

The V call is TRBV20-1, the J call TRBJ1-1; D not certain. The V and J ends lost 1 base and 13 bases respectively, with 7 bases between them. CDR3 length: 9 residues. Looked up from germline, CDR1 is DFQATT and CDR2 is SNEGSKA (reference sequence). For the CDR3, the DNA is TGCAGTGCTAGAGCTCCAGGTTTCTTT. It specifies CSARAPGFF.

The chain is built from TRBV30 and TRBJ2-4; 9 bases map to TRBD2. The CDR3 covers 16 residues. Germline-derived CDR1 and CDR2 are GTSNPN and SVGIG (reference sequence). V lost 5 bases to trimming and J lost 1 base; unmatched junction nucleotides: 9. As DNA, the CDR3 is TGTGCCTGGCAAGAGGGCGCGGGAGGGGCCAAAAACATTCAGTACTTC. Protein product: CAWQEGAGGAKNIQYF.

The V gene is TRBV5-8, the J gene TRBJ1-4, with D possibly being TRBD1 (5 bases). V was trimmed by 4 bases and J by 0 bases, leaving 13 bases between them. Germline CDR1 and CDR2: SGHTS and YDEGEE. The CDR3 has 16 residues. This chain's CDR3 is CASSQGHAATNEKLFF. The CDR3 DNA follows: TGTGCCAGCAGCCAAGGACATGCTGCAACTAATGAAAAACTGTTTTTT.

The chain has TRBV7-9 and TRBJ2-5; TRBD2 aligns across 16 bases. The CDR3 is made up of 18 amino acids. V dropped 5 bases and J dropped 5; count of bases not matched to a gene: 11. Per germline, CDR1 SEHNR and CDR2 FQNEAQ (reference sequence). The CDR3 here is CASSTGTSGRAGGETQYF. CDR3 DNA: TGTGCCAGCAGCACCGGGACTAGCGGGAGGGCCGGGGGGGAGACCCAGTACTTC.

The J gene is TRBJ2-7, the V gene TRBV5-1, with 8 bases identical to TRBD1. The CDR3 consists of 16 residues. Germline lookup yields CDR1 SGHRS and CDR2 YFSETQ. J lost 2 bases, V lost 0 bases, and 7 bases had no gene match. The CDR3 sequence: CASSLAQGAQTYEQYF. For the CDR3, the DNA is TGCGCCAGCAGCTTGGCCCAGGGGGCTCAAACCTACGAGCAGTACTTC.

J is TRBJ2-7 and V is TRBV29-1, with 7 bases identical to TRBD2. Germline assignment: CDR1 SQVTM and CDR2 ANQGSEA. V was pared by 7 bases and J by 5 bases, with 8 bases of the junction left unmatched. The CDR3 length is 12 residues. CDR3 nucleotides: TGCAGCGCATCTAGCGGTCGCGACGAGCAGTACTTC. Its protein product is CSASSGRDEQYF.

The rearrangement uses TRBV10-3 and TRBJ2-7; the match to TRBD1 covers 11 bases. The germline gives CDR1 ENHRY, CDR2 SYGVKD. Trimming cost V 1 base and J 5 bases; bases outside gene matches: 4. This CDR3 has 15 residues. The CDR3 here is CAISEWDRGTNEQYF. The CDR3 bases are TGTGCCATCAGTGAGTGGGACAGGGGGACCAACGAGCAGTACTTC.

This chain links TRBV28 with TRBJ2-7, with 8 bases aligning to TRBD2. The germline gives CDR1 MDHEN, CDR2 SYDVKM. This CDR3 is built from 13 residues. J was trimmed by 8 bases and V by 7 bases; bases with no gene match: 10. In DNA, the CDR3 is TGTGCCAGCATGGGACTAGATCATTCCAAGCAGTACTTC. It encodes CASMGLDHSKQYF.

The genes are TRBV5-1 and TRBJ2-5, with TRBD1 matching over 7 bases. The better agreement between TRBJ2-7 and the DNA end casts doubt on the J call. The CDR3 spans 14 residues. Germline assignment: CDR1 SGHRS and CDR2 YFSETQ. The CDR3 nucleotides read TGCGCCAGCAGCCAGGGACAGCCCGGCTACGAGCAGTACTTC. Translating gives CASSQGQPGYEQYF.

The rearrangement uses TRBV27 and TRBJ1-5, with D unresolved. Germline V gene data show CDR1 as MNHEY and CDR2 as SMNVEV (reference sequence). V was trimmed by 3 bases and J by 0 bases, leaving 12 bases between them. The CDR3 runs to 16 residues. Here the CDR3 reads CASSFLGSGSNQPQHF. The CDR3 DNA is TGTGCCAGCAGTTTTTTGGGGAGCGGTAGCAATCAGCCCCAGCATTTT.

The DNA for the CDR3 is TGTGCCAGCAGCTTGAGGACAGGGGTAAAGGGCACTGAAGCTTTCTTT. It codes for CASSLRTGVKGTEAFF. The J gene is TRBJ1-1, the V gene TRBV11-2; 9 nucleotides match TRBD1. CDR1 and CDR2 (germline): SGHAT, FQNNGV. CDR3 size: 16 residues. With 3 bases clipped from V and 4 bases from J, the junction kept 9 bases outside the gene matches.

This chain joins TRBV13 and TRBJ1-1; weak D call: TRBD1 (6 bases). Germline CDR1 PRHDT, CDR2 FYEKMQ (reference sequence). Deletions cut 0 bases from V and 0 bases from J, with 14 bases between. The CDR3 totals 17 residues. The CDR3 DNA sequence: TGTGCCAGCAGCTTAGGTTGGGGGGGCGGGATGAACACTGAAGCTTTCTTT. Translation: CASSLGWGGGMNTEAFF.

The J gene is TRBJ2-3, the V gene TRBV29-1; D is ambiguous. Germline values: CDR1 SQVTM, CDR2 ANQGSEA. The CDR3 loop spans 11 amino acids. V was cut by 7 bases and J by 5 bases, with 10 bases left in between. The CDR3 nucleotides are TGCAGCGGAGCAGGTGGAGATACGCAGTATTTT. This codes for CSGAGGDTQYF.

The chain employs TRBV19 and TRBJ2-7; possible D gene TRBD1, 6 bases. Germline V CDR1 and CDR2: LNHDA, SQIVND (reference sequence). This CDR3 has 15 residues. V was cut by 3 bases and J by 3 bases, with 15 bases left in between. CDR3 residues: CASSISGQSLYEQYF. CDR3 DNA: TGTGCCAGTAGTATCTCGGGACAATCTCTCTACGAGCAGTACTTC.

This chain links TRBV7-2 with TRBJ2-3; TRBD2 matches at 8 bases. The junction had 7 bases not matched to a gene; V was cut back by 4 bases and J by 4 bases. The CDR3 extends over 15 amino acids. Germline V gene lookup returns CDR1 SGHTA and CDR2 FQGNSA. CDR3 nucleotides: TGTGCCAGCAGCTCCGGCGGGGGGAGCGCAGATACGCAGTATTTT. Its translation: CASSSGGGSADTQYF.

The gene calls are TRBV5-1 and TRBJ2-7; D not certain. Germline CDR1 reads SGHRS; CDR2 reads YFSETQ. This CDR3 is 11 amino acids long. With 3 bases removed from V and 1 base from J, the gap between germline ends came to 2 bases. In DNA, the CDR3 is TGCGCCAGCAGCTCTTCCTACGAGCAGTACTTC. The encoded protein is CASSSSYEQYF.

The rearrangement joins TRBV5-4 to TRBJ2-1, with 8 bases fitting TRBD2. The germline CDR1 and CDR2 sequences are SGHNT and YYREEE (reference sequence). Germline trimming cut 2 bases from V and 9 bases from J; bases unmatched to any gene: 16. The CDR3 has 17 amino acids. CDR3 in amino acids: CASSFFIGGLVVSEQFF. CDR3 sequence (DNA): TGTGCCAGCAGCTTTTTTATTGGGGGACTAGTCGTGTCTGAGCAGTTCTTC.